This T cell receptor beta chain was identified during a study of T cell responses to AZD1222 COVID-19 vaccine. Study results and caveats: Seropositive at baseline were only a handful of AZD1222 recipients.

The V and J ends lost 2 bases and 4 bases, in that order; junction bases with no gene match: 4. The CDR3 contains 15 residues. Germline V gene sequence: CDR1 MNHEY, CDR2 SVGAGI. Using immunoSEQ multiplex PCR, the repertoire was profiled, and TCRdb retains in-frame clones only, with some absent. Found here are fewer than 150,000 clones, 92% of them singletons; the top ten hold approximately 7.9%. On this clone: Its antigen is currently unknown.

The source was peripheral blood, collected 28 days after the second AZD1222 dose. This receptor was identified in an adult who received the AZD1222 COVID-19 vaccine. The chain recombines TRBV6-5 with TRBJ2-5; 10 bases are shared with TRBD2. The CDR3, as DNA: TGTGCCAGCAGTTACAGTCTAGCGGGGGCAGAGACCCAGTACTTC. The encoded protein is CASSYSLAGAETQYF.